These T cell receptor beta chains were read from a single sample in a study of blood T cell repertoires in COVID-19. Generated by immunoSEQ multiplex PCR, the TCRdb table keeps only in-frame clones and is missing some. The sample has roughly 150,000 clones, around 81% seen once. The specimen was peripheral blood. These receptors all come from a human donor in a cohort sampled during active COVID-19. Both conserved end residues are part of each CDR3. D genes are given only for firm matches. Size tells how often a clone was seen (once, few, many) or the class of an expanded clone, and some rows leave it out.

v_gene	d_gene	abundance	j_gene	CDR3nt	CDR3aa
TRBV7-6	TRBD2	.	TRBJ2-1	TGTGCCAGCAGCCCAGGGACTAGCGGGGGCCATCTAAGCTCCTACAATGAGCAGTTCTTC	CASSPGTSGGHLSSYNEQFF
TRBV28	.	.	TRBJ1-1	TGTGCCAGCCAGGGTCCCACTGAAGCTTTCTTT	CASQGPTEAFF
TRBV29-1	TRBD1	.	TRBJ1-5	TGCAGCGTCCACTCGGGACAGAGCAATCAGCCCCAGCATTTT	CSVHSGQSNQPQHF
TRBV6-6	.	.	TRBJ1-1	TGTGCCAGCAGCCTGGACAGCTCTATGAACACTGAAGCTTTCTTT	CASSLDSSMNTEAFF
TRBV6-4	.	.	TRBJ1-2	TGTGCCAGCAGTGAAGGGAGAACCTATGGCTACACCTTC	CASSEGRTYGYTF
TRBV5-1	TRBD1	.	TRBJ2-7	TGCGCCAGCAGCTTGGGCGGGACAGGGAGCTCCTACGAGCAGTACTTC	CASSLGGTGSSYEQYF
TRBV5-1	.	.	TRBJ1-6	TGCGCCAGCAGCTTGGAGCAGGCAGAGAATTCACCCCTCCACTTT	CASSLEQAENSPLHF
TRBV9	.	.	TRBJ1-2	TGTGCCAGCAGCGTAGAAAAAGGGGTTAACTATGGCTACACCTTC	CASSVEKGVNYGYTF
TRBV19	.	.	TRBJ2-2	TGTGCCAGTAGTGCCAGGCTGAACACCGGGGAGCTGTTTTTT	CASSARLNTGELFF
TRBV10-2	.	few	TRBJ1-5	TGCGCCAGCAGTGACGCAGGGGCCCGATGGCCCCAGCATTTT	CASSDAGARWPQHF
TRBV5-4	.	.	TRBJ1-1	TGTGCCAGCAGCTTCGAGTTGATTGCGACAGGCCGAGGGCCACGGGCTTTCTTT	CASSFELIATGRGPRAFF
TRBV10-1	TRBD1	.	TRBJ2-7	TGCGCCAGCAGTGGACAGGGTTTATACGAGCAGTACTTC	CASSGQGLYEQYF
TRBV6-6	TRBD1	.	TRBJ1-5	TGTGCCATCAAATCCGGGACAGGGGACAATCAGCCCCAGCATTTT	CAIKSGTGDNQPQHF
TRBV27	TRBD2	.	TRBJ2-7	TGTGCCAGCAGTCGTCTTGGCGGGGGGGACCACGAGCAGTACTTC	CASSRLGGGDHEQYF
TRBV5-1	TRBD1	.	TRBJ2-6	TGCGCCAGCAGTTTTACCTCGTGGGGACAGGGGATCTCTGGGGCCAACGTCCTGACTTTC	CASSFTSWGQGISGANVLTF
TRBV10-3	.	.	TRBJ2-5	TGTGCCATCAGTGAGTCCGGAGGGGGCGTCGGGGAGACCCAGTACTTC	CAISESGGGVGETQYF
TRBV2	TRBD1	.	TRBJ1-1	TGTGCCAGCCCTCCCCGGGACAGGGGGACTGAAGCTTTCTTT	CASPPRDRGTEAFF
TRBV7-2	TRBD1	few	TRBJ1-5	TGTGCCAGCAGCCTAGGGGGCGGAGGCAATCAGCCCCAGCATTTT	CASSLGGGGNQPQHF
TRBV21-1	.	.	TRBJ2-3	TGTGCCAGCAGCACGGGAAGACTGCCCTCAGATACGCAGTATTTT	CASSTGRLPSDTQYF
TRBV3-1/TRBV3-2	.	.	TRBJ2-7	TGTGCCAGCAGCCTGGGGCTCGAGCAGTACTTC	CASSLGLEQYF
TRBV6-1	.	once	TRBJ1-1	TGTGCCAGCAGTGCAGCTAGACAGGATTGGGGCACTGAAGCTTTCTTT	CASSAARQDWGTEAFF
TRBV14	.	.	TRBJ2-7	TGTGCCAGCTCCCGGAGCTCCTACGAGCAGTACTTC	CASSRSSYEQYF
TRBV5-4	.	.	TRBJ2-5	TGTGCCAGCAGCGCAGACAGGCCGGTCCAAGAGACCCAGTACTTC	CASSADRPVQETQYF
TRBV9	.	.	TRBJ1-1	TGTGCCAGCAGCGTAGGGTTTCTTGGGCAGGCAAACACTGAAGCTTTCTTT	CASSVGFLGQANTEAFF
TRBV28	TRBD2	.	TRBJ2-1	TGTGCCAGCAGACGAGGACTAGGGTCCTACAATGAGCAGTTCTTC	CASRRGLGSYNEQFF
TRBV10-3	.	.	TRBJ1-4	TGTGCCATCAGTGAGTCGGGGGCAAACATGGGTGAAAAACTGTTTTTT	CAISESGANMGEKLFF
TRBV11-2	.	once	TRBJ2-5	TGTGCCAGCAGCGGGACAGCGGGGGTTGGGACCCAGTACTTC	CASSGTAGVGTQYF
TRBV11-3	.	.	TRBJ1-4	TGTGCCAGCAGCTCAGGGAATGGAGCTAATGAAAAACTGTTTTTT	CASSSGNGANEKLFF
TRBV28	TRBD1	.	TRBJ1-5	TGTGCCAGCAGTTTGTTGACAGGGGACCGTAGCAATCAGCCCCAGCATTTT	CASSLLTGDRSNQPQHF
TRBV25-1	TRBD1	.	TRBJ1-2	TGTGCCAGCAGTGATTCCGGGACAGGGTGGGATGGCTACACCTTC	CASSDSGTGWDGYTF
TRBV6-4	.	.	TRBJ1-5	TGTGCCAGCCGCTCTGAGGCCAACAATCAGCCCCAGCATTTT	CASRSEANNQPQHF
TRBV7-6	.	.	TRBJ2-3	TGTGCCAGCGGACAACAGAAAACAGATACGCAGTATTTT	CASGQQKTDTQYF
TRBV2	.	few	TRBJ2-1	TGTGCCAGCAGTGAACGGGAAAAGCAGTTCTTC	CASSEREKQFF
TRBV19	TRBD1	.	TRBJ1-2	TGTGCCAGTAGTCTCCAGGGGGCTAACTATGGCTACACCTTC	CASSLQGANYGYTF
TRBV5-1	.	.	TRBJ1-4	TGCGCCAGCAGTCCGGGGAACACGACTGAAAAACTGTTTTTT	CASSPGNTTEKLFF
TRBV6-5	.	few	TRBJ2-3	TGTGCCAGCAGTTACCTAGGGGCCCTTAGCACAGATACGCAGTATTTT	CASSYLGALSTDTQYF
TRBV7-9	.	.	TRBJ1-1	TGTGCCAGCAGCTTAGGAGGGCCTACTGAAGCTTTCTTT	CASSLGGPTEAFF
TRBV2	.	.	TRBJ1-5	TGTGCCAGCAGTGAGGCTCAAAAGGGCCCGGGGTATAGCAATCAGCCCCAGCATTTT	CASSEAQKGPGYSNQPQHF
TRBV11-2	TRBD1	.	TRBJ2-7	TGTGCCAGCAGCTTACGACAGGGGTTGAGCGAGCAGTACTTC	CASSLRQGLSEQYF
TRBV6-4	TRBD1	.	TRBJ2-1	TGTGCCAGCAGCCCAGGGGGCAACTCCTACAATGAGCAGTTCTTC	CASSPGGNSYNEQFF
TRBV19	TRBD2	.	TRBJ2-7	TGTGCCAGTACCCCTTCGTCAGTAGCGGGGGAGCAGTACTTC	CASTPSSVAGEQYF